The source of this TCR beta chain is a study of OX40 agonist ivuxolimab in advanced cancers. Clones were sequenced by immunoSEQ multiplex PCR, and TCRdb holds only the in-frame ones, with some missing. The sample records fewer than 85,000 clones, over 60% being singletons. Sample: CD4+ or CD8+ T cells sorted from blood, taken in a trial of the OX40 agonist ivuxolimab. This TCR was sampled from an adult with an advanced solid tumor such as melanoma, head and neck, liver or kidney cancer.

CDR3 nucleotides: TGTGCCAGTAGTATTGTCTCTGGGGCCAACGTCCTGACTTTC. It is translated as CASSIVSGANVLTF. The chain employs TRBV19 and TRBJ2-6; no clear D gene. The germline V gene has CDR1 LNHDA and CDR2 SQIVND (reference sequence). V was cut by 3 bases and J by 0 bases, with 3 bases left in between. The CDR3 length is 14 residues.